Listed below are T cell receptor beta chains from one sample, sequenced in a study of OX40 agonist ivuxolimab in advanced cancers. The protocol was immunoSEQ multiplex PCR, while the TCRdb copy is restricted to in-frame clones and leaves out a portion. The sample includes 92,000 or so clones, around 89% of them seen just once. The specimen comprised CD4+ or CD8+ T cells sorted from blood, sampled in a trial of the OX40 agonist ivuxolimab. These receptors all stem from an adult with an advanced solid tumor such as melanoma, head and neck, liver or kidney cancer. Each CDR3 is given with its conserved first and last residue. D genes are given only for firm matches. Clone size appears in some rows only: once, few, many, or a class for an expanded clone.

length	V	J	size	D	DNA	CDR3
13	TRBV28	TRBJ1-2	NA	NA	TGTGCCGGATATGACAGACATAACTATGGCTACACCTTC	CAGYDRHNYGYTF
13	TRBV11-2	TRBJ2-7	NA	NA	TGTGCCAGCAGCTTAGCAACGGGAACCGAGCAGTACTTC	CASSLATGTEQYF
14	TRBV19	TRBJ2-2	NA	NA	TGTGCAGCCGCGGGGGAGGGGGTCACCGGGGAGCTGTTTTTT	CAAAGEGVTGELFF
11	TRBV7-9	TRBJ2-5	once	NA	TGTGCCAGCAGCCCTCAAGAGACCCAGTACTTC	CASSPQETQYF
16	TRBV27	TRBJ2-3	once	TRBD2	TGTGCCAGCAGACCGGGACTAGCGGGCAACACAGATACGCAGTATTTT	CASRPGLAGNTDTQYF
15	TRBV9	TRBJ2-1	once	NA	TGTGCCAGCAGCGTCGAGGGACTGATGAACAATGAGCAGTTCTTC	CASSVEGLMNNEQFF
12	TRBV5-1	TRBJ1-2	NA	NA	TGCGCCAGCAGCCTAGACATGTATGGCTACACCTTC	CASSLDMYGYTF
14	TRBV27	TRBJ1-5	NA	NA	TGTGCCAGCAGTTTAGCGGGGGGCAATCAGCCCCAGCATTTT	CASSLAGGNQPQHF
15	TRBV6-5	TRBJ2-5	NA	TRBD1	TGTGCCAGCAGTAAATTGGGACAGGGTAAAGAGACCCAGTACTTC	CASSKLGQGKETQYF
16	TRBV7-3	TRBJ2-1	NA	TRBD2	TGTGCCAGCAGCTTCCGGACTAGCGGGAGGGTAAATGAGCAGTTCTTC	CASSFRTSGRVNEQFF